This record looks at one T cell receptor beta chain sequence and its context. The antigen remains unidentified. This sample was taken from a study of cytomegalovirus exposure and HLA in healthy donors. Study-wide findings and caveats: TCR beta V- and J-gene trimming was later associated with a missense DCLRE1C variant. Owing to their indistinguishability, certain V segments, notably TRBV6-2 and TRBV6-3, were excluded.

V lost 2 bases, J lost 6 bases, and 15 bases lay in between. Germline V gene data show CDR1 as SGHTS and CDR2 as YDEGEE. The CDR3 spans 15 residues. Primers included in the PCR were 60 Vbeta and 13 Jbeta primers. Some clones are missing from TCRdb's copy, which holds only in-frame ones; the method was immunoSEQ multiplex PCR. Of around 62,000 clones listed, under 85% are singletons. The TCR originated in a male donor in good health and CMV-seropositive. The chain recombines TRBV5-8 with TRBJ1-5; TRBD1 is a possible D gene (6 bases). The specimen sequenced was PBMCs. The CDR3, as DNA: TGTGCCAGCAGCTTTGGGTACAGGGATAGTCAGCCCCAGCATTTT. Its translation: CASSFGYRDSQPQHF.